This is a list of T cell receptor beta chains from one sample in a study of spatial heterogeneity in lung cancer. TCRdb reprocessed the 5' RACE reads via MiXCR and lists one record per CDR3 protein. Of some 40,000 distinct CDR3 sequences in the sample, 3.1% were seen once. The sequencing used normal lung tissue next to the tumor, collected at surgery. These TCRs come from a male donor with early-stage non-small cell lung cancer. The conserved cysteine and the conserved F or W are not part of the CDR3 here. The D gene is left open where the match is weak.

TRBD2,TRBJ2-1,TRBV29-1,SASRELAGSF
TRBD1,TRBJ2-5,TRBV5-5,ASSLVLTGGETQY
NA,TRBJ2-3,TRBV29-1,SVDQGGTDTQY
NA,TRBJ2-3,TRBV2,ARGTPGTDTQY
NA,TRBJ2-4,TRBV12-3/TRBV12-4,ASSLAYMEATIQY
NA,TRBJ2-1,TRBV6-2/TRBV6-3,ATRIFSYNEQF
NA,TRBJ2-5,TRBV11-2,ASSRWREETQY
NA,TRBJ2-1,TRBV5-6,ASSLAMESGQF
NA,TRBJ2-3,TRBV5-5,ASSSETDTQY
NA,TRBJ1-5,TRBV20-1,SATSDAGSNQPQH
TRBD2,TRBJ2-1,TRBV24-1,ATSGTSGSLYEQF
NA,TRBJ1-3,TRBV29-1,SVELGTGNTIY
NA,TRBJ1-6,TRBV6-1,ASSENSWGSGNSPLH
NA,TRBJ2-2,TRBV7-3,ASSPNRGSGELF
TRBD1,TRBJ2-1,TRBV28,ASSQDSGTGNEQF
NA,TRBJ2-2,TRBV6-2/TRBV6-3,ASRTLAISNTGELF
NA,TRBJ2-5,TRBV29-1,SVVPNDVRRETQY
NA,TRBJ2-3,TRBV14,ASSPRTGPTDTQY
NA,TRBJ2-7,TRBV29-1,SVEGLPGMDYEQY
NA,TRBJ1-3,TRBV7-6,ASSLFTRGDSSGNTIY
NA,TRBJ1-1,TRBV30,AWSPGPTEAF
NA,TRBJ1-4,TRBV27,ASSSAGSNEKLF
NA,TRBJ2-3,TRBV5-1,ASSIGQSSTDTQY
NA,TRBJ2-2,TRBV2,ASGGARGTGELF
NA,TRBJ1-5,TRBV11-1,ASSPGLNQPQH
TRBD2,TRBJ2-1,TRBV2,ASRREAGEQF
TRBD1,TRBJ1-5,TRBV29-1,SAVTGVVGQPQH
NA,TRBJ1-2,TRBV5-5,ASRPGHSATGYT
TRBD1,TRBJ1-5,TRBV28,ASTFSTGGNQPQH
NA,TRBJ2-1,TRBV5-1,ASSLGRERGEQF
TRBD2,TRBJ2-1,TRBV6-2/TRBV6-3,ASETSGGYNEQF
TRBD1,TRBJ1-2,TRBV6-6,ASSYPTGTAPSSYYGYT
NA,TRBJ1-5,TRBV6-1,ASSEGTFQQPQH
NA,TRBJ2-1,TRBV19,ASSPTGWGNEQF
NA,TRBJ2-5,TRBV3-1,ASSRSGETQY
NA,TRBJ2-2,TRBV7-9,ASSSRQGLGTGELF
TRBD1,TRBJ1-1,TRBV7-2,ASSLQGGKAF